This TCR beta chain was recovered during a study of OX40 agonist ivuxolimab in advanced cancers. Germline V gene sequence: CDR1 SGHAT, CDR2 FQNNGV. V lost 0 bases and J lost 10, with 15 bases in between. The CDR3 runs to 14 residues. Drawing of blood for sampling happened at baseline, at cycle 4 day 1, and at cycle 7 day 1. Study-level results: The average count of expanded clones was higher among CD8+ T cells than among CD4+. The investigators did not determine what antigen specificity the expanded peripheral T cells had. Clonal expansion among partial responders at 0.1-3.0 mg/kg ranked near the lowest.

Turning to this clone: Its target is not known.

Only in-frame clones appear in the TCRdb table, and some are missing; sequencing was by immunoSEQ multiplex PCR. This sample has around 66,000 clones; approximately 81% occur once, and the top ten carry less than 5%. The TCR sequence derives from an adult with an advanced solid tumor such as melanoma, head and neck, liver or kidney cancer. The sample was CD4+ or CD8+ T cells sorted from blood, taken in a trial of the OX40 agonist ivuxolimab. The chain recombines TRBV11-2 with TRBJ1-2; D might be TRBD1 (5 bases). This chain's CDR3 is CASSLDRQTSPYTF. As DNA, the CDR3 is TGTGCCAGCAGCTTAGATCGACAGACGTCTCCCTACACCTTC.